This TCR beta chain comes out of a study of blood T cell repertoires in COVID-19. At the level of the study: Spain, Italy and the United States supplied samples that represented acute and convalescent COVID-19. PBMCs, B-cell-depleted T cells, or T cells provided the cDNA or gDNA that made up the material.

Original handling: How many nucleated cells were present was estimated from reference gene primer amplification. The data were produced by immunoSEQ multiplex PCR, yet TCRdb's version contains in-frame clones alone and is incomplete. V, J and clone size are taken as reported in that table, and D and trimming were inferred from the DNA itself. The repertoire includes about 98,000 clones, approximately 81% of them detected once, and approximately 12% sits in the top ten. This CDR3 is 14 amino acids long. In germline, CDR1 is SNHLY, CDR2 FYNNEI. Between the trimmed V and J ends, which lost 5 bases and 11 bases, there was a span of 21 bases.

Sequencing used peripheral blood. The V and J genes are TRBV2 and TRBJ1-1; D remains unclear. This TCR derives from a woman older than 75 with acute or convalescent COVID-19. The CDR3 loop is CASSLDTRPLSAFF. CDR3 bases: TGTGCCAGCAGTCTCGACACTCGCCCCCTGTCCGCTTTCTTT.